Each of the 24 T cell receptor beta chains below was sequenced from the same sample in a study of cytomegalovirus exposure and HLA in healthy donors. The PCR contained 60 Vbeta and 13 Jbeta primers. Clones were read by immunoSEQ multiplex PCR, and TCRdb kept only the in-frame ones, dropping some. The profile shows about 78,000 clones, 72% of them singletons. Input material: PBMCs. All receptors come from a middle-aged woman in good health and CMV-seropositive.

A note on this clone: The junction does not match germline at one end; this may be a read error. The J gene is TRBJ1-5, the V gene TRBV7-9; D call uncertain. This CDR3 is built from 12 residues. Germline CDR1 and CDR2: SEHNR and FQNEAQ (reference sequence). CDR3 sequence (DNA): TGTTCCAGCAGCTTATTTAGTCAGCCCCAGCATTTT. This translates into CSSSLFSQPQHF.

The rearrangement joins TRBV10-3 to TRBJ2-3, with TRBD2 matching 8 bases. Per the germline V gene, CDR1 is ENHRY and CDR2 is SYGVKD. J was trimmed by 6 bases and V by 9 bases; bases with no gene match: 8. The CDR3 length is 13 residues. The CDR3 sequence: CAIGTRIGDTQYF. The CDR3 DNA is TGTGCCATAGGGACTAGGATTGGGGATACGCAGTATTTT.

This clone has only a few counts. The chain uses TRBV14 and TRBJ1-1, with D unresolved. CDR1 is SGHDN, CDR2 FVKESK, per germline. V dropped 0 bases and J dropped 9 bases, with 11 bases sitting between them. This CDR3 has 13 amino acids. The CDR3 region has the DNA TGTGCCAGCAGCCAAGATGTATGGCATCAAGCTTTCTTT. Residues: CASSQDVWHQAFF.

The V call is TRBV18, the J call TRBJ1-2; unclear D gene. V lost 3 bases and J lost 3, with 8 bases in between. The CDR3 consists of 13 residues. Germline values: CDR1 KGHSH, CDR2 LQKENI. In nucleotides, the CDR3 is TGTGCCAGCTCACCCGACAACGACTATGGCTACACCTTC. This sequence encodes CASSPDNDYGYTF.

This clone is a singleton in its sample. The chain combines TRBV19 with TRBJ2-7, with TRBD1 matching over 10 bases. Per the germline V gene, CDR1 is LNHDA and CDR2 is SQIVND (reference sequence). This CDR3 comprises 16 residues. The J segment lost 4 bases and the V segment lost 5 bases, leaving 11 bases of the junction unmatched. CDR3 nucleotide sequence: TGTGCCAGTAGTTTCCGTTCCGGGACAGGGGTTTACGAGCAGTACTTC. It encodes CASSFRSGTGVYEQYF.

This clone was detected only once. This CDR3 is CASSGPGSRRGTEAFF. CDR3 nucleotide sequence: TGTGCCAGCAGCGGCCCCGGATCTCGTCGAGGCACTGAAGCTTTCTTT. The rearrangement uses TRBV28 and TRBJ1-1, with no clear D. V lost 6 bases and J 4 bases, leaving 21 bases between the germline ends. This CDR3 is 16 amino acids long. The germline CDR1 and CDR2 sequences are MDHEN and SYDVKM.

This clone was recorded a few times. The chain joins TRBV7-2 to TRBJ2-1; the D is unclear. Germline V gene sequence: CDR1 SGHTA, CDR2 FQGNSA. Trimming shortened V by 4 bases and J by 0 bases, and 10 bases separated the two germline ends. CDR3 length equals 15 residues. CDR3 sequence: CASSSRLASYNEQFF. The CDR3 DNA sequence: TGTGCCAGCAGCTCCAGACTTGCCTCCTACAATGAGCAGTTCTTC.

There are a few counts of this clone. The V call is TRBV5-4, the J call TRBJ2-5; 12 nucleotides match TRBD2. Germline trimming cut 6 bases from V and 4 bases from J; bases unmatched to any gene: 10. This CDR3 region has 16 residues. The V gene's germline CDR1 is SGHNT and CDR2 YYREEE (reference sequence). CDR3 nucleotides: TGTGCCAGCACGGTTGGGCTAGCGGGAGGGGGAGAGACCCAGTACTTC. Translating gives CASTVGLAGGGETQYF.

This chain links TRBV7-9 with TRBJ2-3; TRBD2 agrees at 10 bases. This CDR3 contains 16 residues. Germline V gene lookup returns CDR1 SEHNR and CDR2 FQNEAQ (reference sequence). After removal of 3 bases from V and 5 bases from J, the junction contained 8 bases not matched to a gene. CDR3 in DNA: TGTGCCAGCAGCTTTGGGGCTAGCGGGGGCGGAGATACGCAGTATTTT. Protein sequence: CASSFGASGGGDTQYF.

This clone showed up just a few times. This chain connects TRBV6-1 to TRBJ2-7; TRBD1 agrees at 12 bases. Looked up from germline, CDR1 is MNHNS and CDR2 is SASEGT. This CDR3 is 14 amino acids long. The trim removed 5 bases at V and 4 bases at J, leaving 3 bases unmatched. CDR3 sequence: CASSPGQGAYEQYF. DNA of the CDR3: TGTGCCAGCAGTCCGGGACAGGGGGCGTACGAGCAGTACTTC.

The chain joins TRBV19 to TRBJ2-7; possibly TRBD2 for D (5 bases). The length of the CDR3 is 14 residues. CDR1 and CDR2 from the germline V gene are LNHDA and SQIVND (reference sequence). The ends were cut back, 6 bases at V and 2 bases at J, with 14 bases in the middle. CDR3: CASSLTDWTYEQYF. The CDR3 DNA sequence: TGTGCCAGTAGCCTGACGGACTGGACCTACGAGCAGTACTTC. Full variable domain (missing parts from reference TRBV19 and TRBJ2-7): DGGITQSPKYLFRKEGQNVTLSCEQNLNHDAMYWYRQDPGQGLRLIYYSQIVNDFQKGDIAEGYSVSREKKESFPLTVTSAQKNPTAFYLCASSLTDWTYEQYFGPGTRLTVT.

The rearrangement uses TRBV7-9 and TRBJ2-5; 11 bases are shared with TRBD2. There are 15 residues in the CDR3. Unmatched junction bases numbered 5, after V lost 6 bases and J lost 2 bases. Germline CDR1 SEHNR, CDR2 FQNEAQ (reference sequence). The CDR3 DNA sequence: TGTGCCAGCAGGGGAGGGACTAGCGGACAAGAGACCCAGTACTTC. The encoded protein is CASRGGTSGQETQYF.

The chain links TRBV28 to TRBJ1-2; the D gene is possibly TRBD1 (6 bases). The germline V gene has CDR1 MDHEN and CDR2 SYDVKM. The germline V and J ends were trimmed by 5 bases and 7 bases, with 17 bases remaining between them. The length of the CDR3 is 14 residues. The CDR3, as DNA: TGTGCCAGCAGTCCGGGACACTTAGGGGGTGGCTACACCTTC. Its protein product is CASSPGHLGGGYTF.

The V call is TRBV7-2, the J call TRBJ1-6, with 8 nucleotides matching TRBD1. The V and J ends lost 3 bases and 14 bases, in that order; junction bases with no gene match: 6. The germline CDR1 and CDR2 sequences are SGHTA and FQGNSA. The CDR3 runs 13 residues. CDR3 loop: CASSFDRGNTLHF. The CDR3 bases are TGTGCCAGCAGCTTCGACAGGGGTAACACCCTCCACTTT.

On this clone itself: A junction boundary mismatches the germline segment, possibly from a read error. The chain uses TRBV29-1 and TRBJ2-6; maybe TRBD1 (6 bases). CDR3 length: 14 residues. The germline V gene has CDR1 SQVTM and CDR2 ANQGSEA. The CDR3 is CSVHTGSGANVLPF. The CDR3 bases are TGCAGCGTTCATACAGGGTCTGGGGCCAACGTCCTGCCTTTC.

The CDR3 coding sequence is TGTGCCAGCAGCGGACAGGGGTACGGGGAGCTGTTTTTT. It encodes CASSGQGYGELFF. This sequence joins TRBV9 and TRBJ2-2; 8 nucleotides align to TRBD1. Germline values: CDR1 SGDLS, CDR2 YYNGEE. CDR3 length: 13 residues. V trimming: 3 bases; J trimming: 7 bases; junction bases outside the gene matches: 2.

The chain employs TRBV30 and TRBJ1-2, with D possibly matching TRBD1 (5 bases). V was trimmed by 2 bases and J by 6 bases, leaving 13 bases between them. This CDR3 region has 13 residues. Germline loops: CDR1 GTSNPN, CDR2 SVGIG (reference sequence). The CDR3 protein is CAWSRNPGDGYTF. DNA for the CDR3: TGTGCCTGGAGTCGTAACCCGGGGGATGGCTACACCTTC.

The chain recombines TRBV5-6 with TRBJ1-2, with 9 bases aligning to TRBD1. CDR3 size: 15 residues. V shed 0 bases and J 6 bases; nucleotides not matched to a gene: 6. Germline V CDR1 and CDR2: SGHDT, YYEEEE. The CDR3 DNA reads as TGTGCCAGCAGCTTGGAGGACAGGGGTTTTAATGGCTACACCTTC. Amino acid sequence: CASSLEDRGFNGYTF.

The CDR3 nucleotides are TGTGCCTGGAGCGAAACAGGGCGGCGAGACACCATATATTTT. It encodes CAWSETGRRDTIYF. V gene TRBV30 combines with J gene TRBJ1-3, with D possibly matching TRBD1 (6 bases). Germline V gene data show CDR1 as GTSNPN and CDR2 as SVGIG (reference sequence). V was shortened by 3 bases and J by 8 bases, with 17 bases between the two germline ends. The CDR3 has 14 residues.

This rearrangement joins TRBV30 to TRBJ2-3; D is uncertain. V shed 1 base and J shed 3 bases, with 5 bases lying between them. Germline loops: CDR1 GTSNPN, CDR2 SVGIG (reference sequence). This CDR3 contains 12 residues. The CDR3 DNA sequence: TGTGCCTGGAGTGGGGCAACAGATACGCAGTATTTT. Its translation: CAWSGATDTQYF.

V gene TRBV4-2 combines with J gene TRBJ2-3; the match to TRBD2 covers 10 bases. V lost 1 base, J lost 7 bases, and 5 bases stayed unmatched. This CDR3 region has 15 residues. Germline lookup yields CDR1 LGHNA and CDR2 YNFKEQ. The CDR3 spells CASSQVELAGNTQYF. Written as DNA, the CDR3 is TGTGCCAGCAGCCAAGTGGAACTAGCGGGAAATACGCAGTATTTT.

V usage is TRBV10-2 and J usage is TRBJ2-7; the match to TRBD1 covers 10 bases. V lost 8 bases, J lost 3 bases, and 19 bases stayed unmatched. Per the germline V gene, CDR1 is WSHSY and CDR2 is SAAADI. The CDR3 spans 18 residues. DNA of the CDR3: TGCGCCAGCGCCTCCGGGACAGGGGCCTATATGGAGTTCTACGAGCAGTACTTC. This encodes CASASGTGAYMEFYEQYF.

V and J are TRBV4-1 and TRBJ1-2, with a possible D match to TRBD1 (5 bases). The V and J ends lost 8 bases and 6 bases respectively, with 13 bases between them. Germline CDR1 is MGHRA and CDR2 is YSYEKL. The CDR3 is 12 residues long. In DNA form, the CDR3 reads TGCGCCAGCGCGTCGGGGGGGGATGGCTACACCTTC. This gives the protein CASASGGDGYTF.

This clone was recorded once. This chain's CDR3 is CAWSVFESEAFF. The CDR3 coding sequence is TGTGCCTGGAGTGTATTCGAGTCTGAAGCTTTCTTT. The V call is TRBV30, the J call TRBJ1-1; D call uncertain. V lost 0 bases to trimming and J lost 6 bases, with 8 bases between them. Germline lookup yields CDR1 GTSNPN and CDR2 SVGIG (reference sequence). There are 12 residues in the CDR3.